The T cell receptor (beta chain) under discussion was sequenced for a study of cytomegalovirus exposure and HLA in healthy donors. This CDR3 has 12 residues. V was pared by 4 bases and J by 1 base, with 7 bases between. The V gene's germline CDR1 is SQVTM and CDR2 ANQGSEA. Study findings and constraints: Presence/absence results assume similar sequencing depth per donor, which may not hold. For TCR beta chains, V- and J-gene trimming was later linked to a missense DCLRE1C variant.

The sample holds a few counts of this clone. Its antigen is currently unknown. The PCR made use of 60 Vbeta and 13 Jbeta primers. Produced via immunoSEQ multiplex PCR; TCRdb's table is partial and in-frame only. The sample shows 150,000 to 200,000 clones, 75% to 80% of them seen only once. The chain recombines TRBV29-1 with TRBJ1-1, with unresolved D. Material for sequencing was PBMCs. The clonotype was recovered from a man in his forties in good health and CMV-seropositive. Written as DNA, the CDR3 is TGCAGCGTTGGGGCAGAGAACACTGAAGCTTTCTTT. Protein: CSVGAENTEAFF.